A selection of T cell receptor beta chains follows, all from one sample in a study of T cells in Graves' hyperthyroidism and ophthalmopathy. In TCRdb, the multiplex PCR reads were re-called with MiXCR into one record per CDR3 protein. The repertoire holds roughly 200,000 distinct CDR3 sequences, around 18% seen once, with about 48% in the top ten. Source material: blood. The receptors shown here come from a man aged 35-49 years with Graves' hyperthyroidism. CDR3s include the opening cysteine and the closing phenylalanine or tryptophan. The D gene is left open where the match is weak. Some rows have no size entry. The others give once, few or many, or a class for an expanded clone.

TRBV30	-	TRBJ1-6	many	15	CAWSVGRSYNSPLHF	TGTGCCTGGAGTGTTGGGCGTTCCTATAATTCACCCCTCCACTTT
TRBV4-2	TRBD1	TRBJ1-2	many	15	CASSQLTGGPNGYTF	TGTGCCAGCAGCCAACTAACAGGGGGCCCGAATGGCTACACCTTC
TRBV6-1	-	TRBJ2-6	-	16	CASKRTLSSGANVLTF	TGTGCCAGCAAGCGGACTTTGAGCTCTGGGGCCAACGTCCTGACTTTC
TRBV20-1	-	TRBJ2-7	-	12	CSARSGTLEQYF	TGCAGTGCTAGATCCGGGACTCTGGAGCAGTACTTC
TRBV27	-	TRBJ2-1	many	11	CASSLYNEQFF	TGTGCCAGCAGTCTTTACAATGAGCAGTTCTTC
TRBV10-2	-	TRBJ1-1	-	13	CASSADMNTEAFF	TGCGCCAGCAGTGCAGATATGAACACTGAAGCTTTCTTT
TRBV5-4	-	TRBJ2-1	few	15	CASSTASGGKNEQFF	TGTGCCAGCAGCACTGCATCAGGGGGGAAGAATGAGCAGTTCTTC
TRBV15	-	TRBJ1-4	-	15	CATSSPDSQTEKLFF	TGTGCCACCAGCAGCCCGGACAGCCAAACTGAAAAACTGTTTTTT
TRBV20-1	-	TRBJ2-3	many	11	CSAPWTDTQYF	TGCAGTGCACCATGGACGGATACGCAGTATTTT
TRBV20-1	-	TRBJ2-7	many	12	CSATPVSYEQYF	TGCAGTGCTACGCCGGTATCCTACGAGCAGTACTTC
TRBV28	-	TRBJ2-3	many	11	CASSWVGTQYF	TGTGCCAGCAGCTGGGTTGGTACGCAGTATTTT
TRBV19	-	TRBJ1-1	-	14	CASSILTQSPEAFF	TGTGCCAGTAGTATCCTCACCCAGTCCCCGGAAGCTTTCTTT
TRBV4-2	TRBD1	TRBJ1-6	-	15	CASTRDGTGRSPLHF	TGTGCCAGCACCCGTGATGGGACAGGGCGTTCACCCCTCCACTTT
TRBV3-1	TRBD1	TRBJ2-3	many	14	CASSQDGTGGPQYF	TGTGCCAGCAGCCAAGACGGAACAGGGGGCCCGCAGTATTTT
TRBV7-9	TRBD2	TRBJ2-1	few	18	CASSLGLLAGGTYNEQFF	TGTGCCAGCAGCTTAGGCCTCCTAGCGGGGGGAACCTACAATGAGCAGTTCTTC
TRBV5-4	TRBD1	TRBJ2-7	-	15	CASSFIDRGSYEQYF	TGTGCCAGCAGCTTCATCGACAGGGGATCCTACGAGCAGTACTTC
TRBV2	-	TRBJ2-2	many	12	CASALNTGELFF	TGTGCCAGCGCCTTGAACACCGGGGAGCTGTTTTTT
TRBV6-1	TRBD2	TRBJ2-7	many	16	CASRTIQEAGTYEQYF	TGTGCCAGCAGGACTATACAGGAAGCGGGAACCTACGAGCAGTACTTC
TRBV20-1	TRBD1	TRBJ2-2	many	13	CSARQGNTGELFF	TGCAGTGCCAGACAGGGGAACACCGGGGAGCTGTTTTTT
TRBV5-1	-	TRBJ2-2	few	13	CASRRQNTGELFF	TGCGCCAGCCGACGACAGAACACCGGGGAGCTGTTTTTT
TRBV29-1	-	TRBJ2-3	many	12	CSVEPETGTQYF	TGCAGCGTTGAACCGGAGACAGGAACGCAGTATTTT
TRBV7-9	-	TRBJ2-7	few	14	CASSLGLPLYEQYF	TGTGCCAGCAGCCTGGGACTCCCGCTCTACGAGCAGTACTTC
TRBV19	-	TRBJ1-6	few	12	CASSILESPLHF	TGTGCCAGTAGTATATTGGAGTCACCCCTCCACTTT
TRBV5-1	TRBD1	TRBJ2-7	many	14	CASSLAHRGYEQYF	TGCGCCAGCAGCTTGGCCCACAGGGGTTACGAGCAGTACTTC
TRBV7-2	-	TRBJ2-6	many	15	CASSLGTPGANVLTF	TGTGCCAGCAGCTTAGGGACACCTGGGGCCAACGTCCTGACTTTC
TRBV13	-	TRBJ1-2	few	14	CASSLTMRSAGYTF	TGTGCCAGCAGCTTAACGATGCGTTCCGCGGGCTACACCTTC
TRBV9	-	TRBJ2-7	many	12	CASSVDGYEQYF	TGTGCCAGCAGCGTAGACGGCTACGAGCAGTACTTC
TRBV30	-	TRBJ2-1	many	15	CAWSSLNPSYNEQFF	TGTGCCTGGAGCTCCCTAAACCCCTCTTACAATGAGCAGTTCTTC
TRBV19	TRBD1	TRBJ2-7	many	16	CASSVMGQGVAYEQYF	TGTGCCAGTAGTGTGATGGGACAGGGTGTCGCCTACGAGCAGTACTTC
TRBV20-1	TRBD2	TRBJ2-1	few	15	CSAGNSGGAGNEQFF	TGCAGTGCCGGAAATAGCGGGGGGGCGGGAAATGAGCAGTTCTTC
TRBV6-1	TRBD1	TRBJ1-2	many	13	CASSGQAYYGYTF	TGTGCCAGCTCGGGACAGGCATACTATGGCTACACCTTC
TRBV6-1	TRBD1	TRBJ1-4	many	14	CASREQGASEKLFF	TGTGCCAGCAGGGAACAGGGGGCTTCTGAAAAACTGTTTTTT
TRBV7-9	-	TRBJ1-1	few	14	CASSPRGGNTEAFF	TGTGCCAGCAGCCCGCGGGGGGGGAACACTGAAGCTTTCTTT
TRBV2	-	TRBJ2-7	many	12	CASSARRAEQYF	TGTGCCAGCAGTGCCCGACGAGCGGAGCAGTACTTC
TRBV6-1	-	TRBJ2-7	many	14	CASSRSGRDYEQYF	TGTGCCAGCAGTCGGTCGGGGCGTGACTACGAGCAGTACTTC
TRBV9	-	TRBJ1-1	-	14	CASSVASMNTEAFF	TGTGCCAGCAGCGTAGCATCTATGAACACTGAAGCTTTCTTT
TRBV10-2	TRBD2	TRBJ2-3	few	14	CASRASGGANTQYF	TGCGCCAGCAGGGCTAGCGGGGGGGCAAATACGCAGTATTTT
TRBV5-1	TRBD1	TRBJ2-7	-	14	CASSRDRESYEQYF	TGCGCCAGCAGCCGCGACAGGGAATCCTACGAGCAGTACTTC
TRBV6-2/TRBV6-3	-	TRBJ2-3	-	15	CASSSEGLSTDTQYF	TGTGCCAGCAGTTCAGAAGGGTTGAGCACAGATACGCAGTATTTT
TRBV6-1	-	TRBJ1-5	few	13	CASSLAANQPQHF	TGTGCCAGCAGCTTGGCAGCCAATCAGCCCCAGCATTTT
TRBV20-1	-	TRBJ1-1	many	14	CSARDGTLNTEAFF	TGCAGTGCTAGAGATGGGACTTTGAACACTGAAGCTTTCTTT
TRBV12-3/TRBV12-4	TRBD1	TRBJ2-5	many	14	CASSGRTGGETQYF	TGTGCCAGCAGCGGAAGGACAGGGGGCGAGACCCAGTACTTC
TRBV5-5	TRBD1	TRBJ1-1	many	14	CASSSPGTGLKAFF	TGTGCCAGCAGCTCTCCCGGGACAGGACTTAAAGCTTTCTTT
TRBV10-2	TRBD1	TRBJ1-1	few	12	CASSERTGEAFF	TGCGCCAGCAGTGAGAGGACAGGTGAAGCTTTCTTT
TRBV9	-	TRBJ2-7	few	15	CASSFGGGNTYEQYF	TGTGCCAGCAGCTTCGGAGGGGGAAATACCTACGAGCAGTACTTC
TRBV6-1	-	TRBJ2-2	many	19	CASDPPTAERQVFPGELFF	TGTGCCAGCGATCCTCCGACAGCAGAACGACAGGTTTTTCCCGGGGAGCTGTTTTTT
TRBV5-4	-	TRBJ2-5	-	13	CASRPGPQETQYF	TGTGCCAGCAGGCCGGGACCTCAAGAGACCCAGTACTTC
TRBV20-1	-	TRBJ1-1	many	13	CSARYPENTEAFF	TGCAGTGCTAGATACCCAGAGAACACTGAAGCTTTCTTT
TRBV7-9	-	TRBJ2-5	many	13	CASSLPGLETQYF	TGTGCCAGCAGCTTACCAGGGTTGGAGACCCAGTACTTC
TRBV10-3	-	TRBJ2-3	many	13	CAIREGLADTQYF	TGTGCCATCAGGGAGGGGCTCGCAGATACGCAGTATTTT
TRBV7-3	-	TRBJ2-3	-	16	CASSQDPGGGTDTQYF	TGTGCCAGCAGCCAAGACCCGGGCGGAGGCACAGATACGCAGTATTTT
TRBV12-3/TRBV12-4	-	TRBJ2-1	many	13	CASSSSSANEQFF	TGTGCCAGCAGTTCCAGCTCAGCCAATGAGCAGTTCTTC